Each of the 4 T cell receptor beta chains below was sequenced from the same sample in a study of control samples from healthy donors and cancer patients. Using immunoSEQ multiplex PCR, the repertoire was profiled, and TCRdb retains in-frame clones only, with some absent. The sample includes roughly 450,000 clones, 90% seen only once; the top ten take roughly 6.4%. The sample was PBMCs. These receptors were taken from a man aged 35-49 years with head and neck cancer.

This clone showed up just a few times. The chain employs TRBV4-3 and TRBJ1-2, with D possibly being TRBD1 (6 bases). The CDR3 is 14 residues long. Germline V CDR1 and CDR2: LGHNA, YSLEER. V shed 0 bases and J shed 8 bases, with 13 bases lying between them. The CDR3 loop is CASSQDGGGAGYTF. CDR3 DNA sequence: TGCGCCAGCAGCCAAGATGGTGGGGGCGCGGGCTACACCTTC.

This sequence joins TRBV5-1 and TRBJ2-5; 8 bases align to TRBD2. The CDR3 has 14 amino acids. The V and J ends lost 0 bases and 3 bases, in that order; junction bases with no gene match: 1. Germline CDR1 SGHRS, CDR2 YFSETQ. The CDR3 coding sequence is TGCGCCAGCAGCTTGGTACTAGCGGAAGAGACCCAGTACTTC. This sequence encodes CASSLVLAEETQYF.

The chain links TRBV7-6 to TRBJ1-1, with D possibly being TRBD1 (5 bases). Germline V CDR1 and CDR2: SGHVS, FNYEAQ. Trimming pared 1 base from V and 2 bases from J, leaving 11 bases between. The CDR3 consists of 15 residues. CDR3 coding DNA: TGTGCCAGCAGCTTAGGGGGCGGGGGTAACACTGAAGCTTTCTTT. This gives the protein CASSLGGGGNTEAFF.

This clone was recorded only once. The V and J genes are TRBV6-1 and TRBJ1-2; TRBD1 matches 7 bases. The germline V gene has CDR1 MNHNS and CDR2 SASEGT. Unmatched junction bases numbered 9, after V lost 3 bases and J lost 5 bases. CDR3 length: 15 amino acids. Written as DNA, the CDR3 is TGTGCCAGCAGTGACCCACACAGGGGAGGGTATGGCTACACCTTC. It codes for CASSDPHRGGYGYTF.